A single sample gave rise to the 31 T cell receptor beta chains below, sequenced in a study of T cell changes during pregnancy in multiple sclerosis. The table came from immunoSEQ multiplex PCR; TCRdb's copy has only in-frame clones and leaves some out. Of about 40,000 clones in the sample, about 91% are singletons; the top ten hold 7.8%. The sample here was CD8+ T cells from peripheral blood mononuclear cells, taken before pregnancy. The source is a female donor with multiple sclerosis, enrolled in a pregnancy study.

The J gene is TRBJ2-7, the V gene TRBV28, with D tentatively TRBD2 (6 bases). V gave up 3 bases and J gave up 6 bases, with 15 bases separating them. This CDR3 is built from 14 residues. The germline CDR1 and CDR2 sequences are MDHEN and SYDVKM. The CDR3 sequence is CASSFRLGLAEQYF. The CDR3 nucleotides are TGTGCCAGCAGTTTCAGACTAGGGCTGGCCGAGCAGTACTTC.

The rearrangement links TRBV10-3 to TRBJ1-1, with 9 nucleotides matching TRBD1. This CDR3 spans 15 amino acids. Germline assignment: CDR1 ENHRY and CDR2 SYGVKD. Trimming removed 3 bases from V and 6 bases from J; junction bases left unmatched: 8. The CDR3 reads CAISDPGQGKAEAFF. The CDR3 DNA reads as TGTGCCATCAGTGACCCGGGACAGGGAAAGGCTGAAGCTTTCTTT.

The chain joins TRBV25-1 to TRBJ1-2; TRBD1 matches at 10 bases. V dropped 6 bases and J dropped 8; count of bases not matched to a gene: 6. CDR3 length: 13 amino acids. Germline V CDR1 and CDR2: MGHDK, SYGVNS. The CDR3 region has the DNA TGTGCCAGCAGCCTAGGGACAGGGGAAGGCTACACCTTC. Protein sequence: CASSLGTGEGYTF.

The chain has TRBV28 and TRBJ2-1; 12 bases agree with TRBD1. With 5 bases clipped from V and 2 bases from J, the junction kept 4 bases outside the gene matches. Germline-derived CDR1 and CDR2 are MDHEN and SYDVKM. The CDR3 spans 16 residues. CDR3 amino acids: CASSPGQGATYNEQFF. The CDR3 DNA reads TGTGCCAGCAGTCCGGGACAGGGGGCTACCTACAATGAGCAGTTCTTC.

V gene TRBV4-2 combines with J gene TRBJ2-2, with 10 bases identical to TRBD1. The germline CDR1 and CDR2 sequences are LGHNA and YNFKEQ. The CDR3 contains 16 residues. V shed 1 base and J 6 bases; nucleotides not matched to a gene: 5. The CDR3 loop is CASSQVRDRGPGELFF. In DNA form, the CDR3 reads TGTGCCAGCAGCCAAGTAAGGGACAGGGGCCCCGGGGAGCTGTTTTTT.

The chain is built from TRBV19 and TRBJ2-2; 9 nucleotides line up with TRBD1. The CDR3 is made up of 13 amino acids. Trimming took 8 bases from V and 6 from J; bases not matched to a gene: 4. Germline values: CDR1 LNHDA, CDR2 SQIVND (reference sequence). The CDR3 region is CASVTGGSGELFF. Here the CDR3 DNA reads TGTGCCAGTGTGACAGGGGGGTCCGGGGAGCTGTTTTTT.

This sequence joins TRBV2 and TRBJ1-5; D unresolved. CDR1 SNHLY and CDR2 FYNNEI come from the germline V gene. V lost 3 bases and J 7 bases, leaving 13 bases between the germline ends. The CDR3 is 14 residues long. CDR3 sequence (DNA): TGTGCCAGCAGTGACTCCACTGGAGGACAGCCCCAGCATTTT. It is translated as CASSDSTGGQPQHF.

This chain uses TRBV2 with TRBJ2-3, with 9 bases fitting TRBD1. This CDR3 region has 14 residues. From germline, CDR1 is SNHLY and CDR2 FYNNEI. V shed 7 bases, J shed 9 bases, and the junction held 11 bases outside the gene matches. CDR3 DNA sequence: TGTGCCAGCAACTTCGCTCCGGGACAGGGCACGCAGTATTTT. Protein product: CASNFAPGQGTQYF. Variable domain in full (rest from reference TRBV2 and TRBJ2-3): EPEVTQTPSHQVTQMGQEVILRCVPISNHLYFYWYRQILGQKVEFLVSFYNNEISEKSEIFDDQFSVERPDGSNFTLKIRSTKLEDSAMYFCASNFAPGQGTQYFGPGTRLTVL.

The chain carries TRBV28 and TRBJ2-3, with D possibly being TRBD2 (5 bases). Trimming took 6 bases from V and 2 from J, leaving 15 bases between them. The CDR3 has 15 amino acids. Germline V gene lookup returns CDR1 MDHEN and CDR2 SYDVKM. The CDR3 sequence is CASRPRVATTDTQYF. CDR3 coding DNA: TGTGCCAGCAGACCCCGGGTAGCGACCACAGATACGCAGTATTTT.

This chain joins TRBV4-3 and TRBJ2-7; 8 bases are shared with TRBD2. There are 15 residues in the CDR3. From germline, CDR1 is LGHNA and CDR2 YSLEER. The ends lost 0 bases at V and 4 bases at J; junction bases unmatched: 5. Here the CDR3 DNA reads TGCGCCAGCAGCCAAGATTGGGTAGCGGGATACGAGCAGTACTTC. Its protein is CASSQDWVAGYEQYF.

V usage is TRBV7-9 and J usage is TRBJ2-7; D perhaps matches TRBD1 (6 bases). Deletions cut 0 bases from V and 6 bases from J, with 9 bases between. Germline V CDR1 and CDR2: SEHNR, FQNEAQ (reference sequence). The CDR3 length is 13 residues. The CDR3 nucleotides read TGTGCCAGCAGCTTAGCCTCAGGGGCCGAGCAGTACTTC. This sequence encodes CASSLASGAEQYF.

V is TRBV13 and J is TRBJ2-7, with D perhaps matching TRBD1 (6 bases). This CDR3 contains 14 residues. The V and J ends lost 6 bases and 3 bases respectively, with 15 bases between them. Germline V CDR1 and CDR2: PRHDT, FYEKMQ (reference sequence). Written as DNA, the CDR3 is TGTGCCAGCAGTGCTACGACAGGAGGCTACGAGCAGTACTTC. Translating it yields CASSATTGGYEQYF.

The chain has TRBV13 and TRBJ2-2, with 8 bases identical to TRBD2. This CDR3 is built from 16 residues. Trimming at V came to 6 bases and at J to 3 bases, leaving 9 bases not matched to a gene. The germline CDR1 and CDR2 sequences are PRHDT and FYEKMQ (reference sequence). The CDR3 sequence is CASRSERERDTGELFF. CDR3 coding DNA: TGTGCCAGCAGATCCGAGCGGGAGAGAGACACCGGGGAGCTGTTTTTT.

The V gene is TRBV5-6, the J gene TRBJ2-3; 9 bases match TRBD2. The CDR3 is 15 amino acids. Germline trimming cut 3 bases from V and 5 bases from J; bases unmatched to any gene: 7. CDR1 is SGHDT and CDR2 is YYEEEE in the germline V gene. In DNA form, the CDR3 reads TGTGCCAGCAGCTCACTAGCGGGCGGGGGAGATACGCAGTATTTT. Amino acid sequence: CASSSLAGGGDTQYF. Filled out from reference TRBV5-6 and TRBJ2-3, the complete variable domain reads DAGVTQSPTHLIKTRGQQVTLRCSPKSGHDTVSWYQQALGQGPQFIFQYYEEEERQRGNFPDRFSGHQFPNYSSELNVNALLLGDSALYLCASSSLAGGGDTQYFGPGTRLTVL.

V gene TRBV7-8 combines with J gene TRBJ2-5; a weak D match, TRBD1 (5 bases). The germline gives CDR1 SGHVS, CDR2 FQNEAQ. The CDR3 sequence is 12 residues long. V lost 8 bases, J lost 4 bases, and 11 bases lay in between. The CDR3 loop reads CASQLGVETQYF. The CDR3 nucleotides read TGTGCCAGCCAATTAGGGGTAGAGACCCAGTACTTC.

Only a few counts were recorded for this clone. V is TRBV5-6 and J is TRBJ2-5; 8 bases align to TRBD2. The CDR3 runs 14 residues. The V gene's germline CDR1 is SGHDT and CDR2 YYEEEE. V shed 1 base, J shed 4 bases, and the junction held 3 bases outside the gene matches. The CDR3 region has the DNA TGTGCCAGCAGCTTGTCGGGAGGGCGAGAGACCCAGTACTTC. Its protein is CASSLSGGRETQYF.

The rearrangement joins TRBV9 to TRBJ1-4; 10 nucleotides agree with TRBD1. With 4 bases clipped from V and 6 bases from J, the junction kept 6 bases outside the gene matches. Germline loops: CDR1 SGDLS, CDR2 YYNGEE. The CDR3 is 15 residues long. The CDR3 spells CASSQWTGGDEKLFF. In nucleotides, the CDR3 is TGTGCCAGCAGCCAATGGACAGGGGGGGATGAAAAACTGTTTTTT. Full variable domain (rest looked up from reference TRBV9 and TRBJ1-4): DSGVTQTPKHLITATGQRVTLRCSPRSGDLSVYWYQQSLDQGLQFLIQYYNGEERAKGNILERFSAQQFPDLHSELNLSSLELGDSALYFCASSQWTGGDEKLFFGSGTQLSVL.

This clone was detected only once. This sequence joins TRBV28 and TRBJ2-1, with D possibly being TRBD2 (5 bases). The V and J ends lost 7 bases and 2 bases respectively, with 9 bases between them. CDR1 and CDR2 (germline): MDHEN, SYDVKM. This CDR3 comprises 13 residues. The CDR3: CASNLAAYNEQFF. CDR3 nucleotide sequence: TGTGCCAGCAATCTAGCTGCCTACAATGAGCAGTTCTTC.

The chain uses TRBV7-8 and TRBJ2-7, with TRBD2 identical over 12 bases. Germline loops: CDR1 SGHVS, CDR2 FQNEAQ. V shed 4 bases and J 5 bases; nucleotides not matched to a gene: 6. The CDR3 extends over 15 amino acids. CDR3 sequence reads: CASSSTSGSGNEQYF. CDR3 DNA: TGTGCCAGCAGCTCGACTAGCGGGAGTGGAAACGAGCAGTACTTC.

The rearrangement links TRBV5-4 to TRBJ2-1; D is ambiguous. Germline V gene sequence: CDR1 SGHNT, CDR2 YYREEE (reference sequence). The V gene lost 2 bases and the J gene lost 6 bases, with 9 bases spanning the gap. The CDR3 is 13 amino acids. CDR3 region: CASSFSSGNEQFF. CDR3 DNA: TGTGCCAGCAGCTTTAGCTCTGGCAATGAGCAGTTCTTC.

CDR3 loop: CASSHRLAGGETQYF. For the CDR3, the DNA is TGTGCCAGCAGCCACAGACTAGCGGGGGGGGAGACCCAGTACTTC. The chain has TRBV6-5 and TRBJ2-5; 14 bases are a match to TRBD2. This CDR3 has 15 amino acids. V trimming: 6 bases; J trimming: 5 bases; junction bases outside the gene matches: 5. The germline gives CDR1 MNHEY, CDR2 SVGAGI.

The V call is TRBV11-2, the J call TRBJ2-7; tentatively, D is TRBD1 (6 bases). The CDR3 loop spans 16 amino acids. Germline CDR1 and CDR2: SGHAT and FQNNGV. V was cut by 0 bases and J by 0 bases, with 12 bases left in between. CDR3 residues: CASSLDGGGLSYEQYF. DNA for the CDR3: TGTGCCAGCAGCTTAGATGGGGGCGGCCTCTCCTACGAGCAGTACTTC. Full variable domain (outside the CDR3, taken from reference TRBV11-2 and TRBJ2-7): EAGVAQSPRYKIIEKRQSVAFWCNPISGHATLYWYQQILGQGPKLLIQFQNNGVVDDSQLPKDRFSAERLKGVDSTLKIQPAKLEDSAVYLCASSLDGGGLSYEQYFGPGTRLTVT.

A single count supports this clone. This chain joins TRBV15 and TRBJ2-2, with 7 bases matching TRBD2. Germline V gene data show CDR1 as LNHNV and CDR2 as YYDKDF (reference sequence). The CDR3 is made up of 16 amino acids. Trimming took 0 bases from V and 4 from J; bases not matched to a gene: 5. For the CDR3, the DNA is TGTGCCACCAGCAGAGAGTGGACTAGTGTCACCGGGGAGCTGTTTTTT. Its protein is CATSREWTSVTGELFF.

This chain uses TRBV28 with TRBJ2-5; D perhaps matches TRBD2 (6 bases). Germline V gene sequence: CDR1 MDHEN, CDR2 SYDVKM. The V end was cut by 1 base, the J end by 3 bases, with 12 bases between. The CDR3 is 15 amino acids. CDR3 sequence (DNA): TGTGCCAGCAGTTTATACTCCGGGGGAGAAGAGACCCAGTACTTC. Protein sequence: CASSLYSGGEETQYF. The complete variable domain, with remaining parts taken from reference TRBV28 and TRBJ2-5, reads DVKVTQSSRYLVKRTGEKVFLECVQDMDHENMFWYRQDPGLGLRLIYFSYDVKMKEKGDIPEGYSVSREKKERFSLILESASTNQTSMYLCASSLYSGGEETQYFGPGTRLLVL.

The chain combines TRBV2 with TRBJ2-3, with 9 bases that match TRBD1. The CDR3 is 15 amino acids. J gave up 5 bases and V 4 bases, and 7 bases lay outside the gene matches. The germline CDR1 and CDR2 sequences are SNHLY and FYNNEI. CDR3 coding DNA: TGTGCCAGCAGTGTGGACAGGGGCGGGGGAGATACGCAGTATTTT. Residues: CASSVDRGGGDTQYF.

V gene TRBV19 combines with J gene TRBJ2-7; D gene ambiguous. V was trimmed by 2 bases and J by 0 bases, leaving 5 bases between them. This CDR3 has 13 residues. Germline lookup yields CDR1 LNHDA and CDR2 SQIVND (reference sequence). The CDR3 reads CASSIFLSYEQYF. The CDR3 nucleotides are TGTGCCAGTAGTATATTTCTCTCCTACGAGCAGTACTTC. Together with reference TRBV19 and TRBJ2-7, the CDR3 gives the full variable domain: DGGITQSPKYLFRKEGQNVTLSCEQNLNHDAMYWYRQDPGQGLRLIYYSQIVNDFQKGDIAEGYSVSREKKESFPLTVTSAQKNPTAFYLCASSIFLSYEQYFGPGTRLTVT.

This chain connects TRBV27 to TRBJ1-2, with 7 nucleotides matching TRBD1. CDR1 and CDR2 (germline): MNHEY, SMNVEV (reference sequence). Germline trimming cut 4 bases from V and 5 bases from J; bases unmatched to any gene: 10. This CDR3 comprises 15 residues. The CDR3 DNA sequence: TGTGCCAGCAGTTCTACCGGGACAGCAATTTATGGCTACACCTTC. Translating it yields CASSSTGTAIYGYTF.

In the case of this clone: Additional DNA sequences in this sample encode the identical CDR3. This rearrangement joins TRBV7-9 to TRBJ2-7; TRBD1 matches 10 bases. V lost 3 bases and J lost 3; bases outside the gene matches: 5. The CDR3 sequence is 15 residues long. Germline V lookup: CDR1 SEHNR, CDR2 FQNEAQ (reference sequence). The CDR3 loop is CASSLVGTGDYEQYF. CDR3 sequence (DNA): TGTGCCAGCAGCTTGGTTGGGACAGGGGACTACGAGCAGTACTTC.

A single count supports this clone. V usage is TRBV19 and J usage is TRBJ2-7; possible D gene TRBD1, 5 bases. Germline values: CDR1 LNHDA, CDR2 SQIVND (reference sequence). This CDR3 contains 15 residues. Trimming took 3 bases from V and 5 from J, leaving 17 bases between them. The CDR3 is CASSIGARGLHEQYF. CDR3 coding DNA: TGTGCCAGTAGTATTGGGGCCAGAGGTCTCCACGAGCAGTACTTC.

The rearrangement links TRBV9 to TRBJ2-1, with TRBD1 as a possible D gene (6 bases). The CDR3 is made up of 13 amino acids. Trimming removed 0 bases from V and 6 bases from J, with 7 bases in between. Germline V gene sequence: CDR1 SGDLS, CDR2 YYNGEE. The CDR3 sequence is CASSVGGGNEQFF. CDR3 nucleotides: TGTGCCAGCAGCGTAGGAGGGGGCAATGAGCAGTTCTTC. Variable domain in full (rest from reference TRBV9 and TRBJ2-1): DSGVTQTPKHLITATGQRVTLRCSPRSGDLSVYWYQQSLDQGLQFLIQYYNGEERAKGNILERFSAQQFPDLHSELNLSSLELGDSALYFCASSVGGGNEQFFGPGTRLTVL.

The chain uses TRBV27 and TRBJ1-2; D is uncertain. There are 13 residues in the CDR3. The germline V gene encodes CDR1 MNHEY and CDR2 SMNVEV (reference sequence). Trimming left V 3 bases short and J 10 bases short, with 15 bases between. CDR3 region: CASSLSGTAAYTF. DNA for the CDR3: TGTGCCAGCAGTTTGAGCGGTACGGCGGCCTACACCTTC.